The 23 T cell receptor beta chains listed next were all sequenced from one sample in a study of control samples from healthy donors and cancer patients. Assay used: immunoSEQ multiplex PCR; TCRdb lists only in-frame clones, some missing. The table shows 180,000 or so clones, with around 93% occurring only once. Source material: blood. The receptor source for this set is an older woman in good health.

CDR3 coding DNA: TGTGCCAGCAGTTTCCCCGGGACTTCGCAGTTCTTC. This sequence encodes CASSFPGTSQFF. The chain has TRBV12-3 or TRBV12-4 and TRBJ2-1; D is perhaps TRBD2 (6 bases). The V end was cut by 3 bases, the J end by 12 bases, with 12 bases between. This CDR3 has 12 residues.

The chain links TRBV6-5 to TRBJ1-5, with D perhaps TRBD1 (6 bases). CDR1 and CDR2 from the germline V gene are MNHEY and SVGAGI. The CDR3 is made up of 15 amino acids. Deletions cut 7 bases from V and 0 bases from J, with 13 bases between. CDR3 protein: CASKRGQDSNQPQHF. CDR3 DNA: TGTGCCAGCAAGCGGGGACAAGATAGCAATCAGCCCCAGCATTTT.

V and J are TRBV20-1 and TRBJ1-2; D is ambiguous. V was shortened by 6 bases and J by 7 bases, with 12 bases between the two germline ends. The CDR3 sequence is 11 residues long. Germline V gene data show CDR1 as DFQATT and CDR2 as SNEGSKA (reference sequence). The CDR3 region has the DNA TGCAGTGCCGGACCGGCGGGTGGCTACACCTTC. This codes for CSAGPAGGYTF.

The DNA for the CDR3 is TGTGCCAGCAGTCCTCAGGGAGGCGGGGAAGCTTTCTTT. Translated, it gives CASSPQGGGEAFF. This chain joins TRBV2 and TRBJ1-1; the D gene is possibly TRBD1 (5 bases). Germline V lookup: CDR1 SNHLY, CDR2 FYNNEI. The CDR3 is 13 amino acids. The ends were cut back, 5 bases at V and 8 bases at J, with 15 bases in the middle. The full variable domain, with the rest looked up from reference TRBV2 and TRBJ1-1, is EPEVTQTPSHQVTQMGQEVILRCVPISNHLYFYWYRQILGQKVEFLVSFYNNEISEKSEIFDDQFSVERPDGSNFTLKIRSTKLEDSAMYFCASSPQGGGEAFFGQGTRLTVV.

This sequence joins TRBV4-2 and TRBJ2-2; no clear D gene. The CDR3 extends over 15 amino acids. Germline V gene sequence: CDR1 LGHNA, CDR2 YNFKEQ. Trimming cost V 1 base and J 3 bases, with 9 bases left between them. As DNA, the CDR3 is TGTGCCAGCAGCCAAGTCGGGCAGGACACCGGGGAGCTGTTTTTT. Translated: CASSQVGQDTGELFF.

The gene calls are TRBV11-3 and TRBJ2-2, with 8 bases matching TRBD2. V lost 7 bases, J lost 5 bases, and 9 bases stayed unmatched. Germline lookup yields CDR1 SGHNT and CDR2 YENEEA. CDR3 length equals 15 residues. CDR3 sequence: CASTRGGTSTGELFF. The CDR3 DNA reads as TGTGCCAGCACCCGGGGGGGGACATCGACCGGGGAGCTGTTTTTT.

Here the CDR3 reads CASSQELSRDEQYF. In DNA form, the CDR3 reads TGCGCCAGCAGCCAAGAGCTTTCACGAGACGAGCAGTACTTC. The chain is built from TRBV4-3 and TRBJ2-7, with no clear D. The CDR3 covers 14 residues. CDR1 and CDR2 from the germline V gene are LGHNA and YSLEER. V lost 0 bases and J lost 5, with 11 bases in between.

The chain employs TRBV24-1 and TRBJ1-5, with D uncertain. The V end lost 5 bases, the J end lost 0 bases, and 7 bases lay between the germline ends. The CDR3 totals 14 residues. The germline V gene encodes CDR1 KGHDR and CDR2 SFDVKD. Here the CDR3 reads CATSGRSSNQPQHF. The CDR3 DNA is TGTGCCACCAGTGGTCGGAGTAGCAATCAGCCCCAGCATTTT.

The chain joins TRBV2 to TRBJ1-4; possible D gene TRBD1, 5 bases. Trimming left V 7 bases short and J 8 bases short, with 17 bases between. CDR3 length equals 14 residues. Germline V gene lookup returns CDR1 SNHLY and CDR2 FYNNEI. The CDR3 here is CASTQMGEWEKLFF. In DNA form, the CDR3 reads TGTGCCAGCACCCAGATGGGGGAGTGGGAAAAACTGTTTTTT.

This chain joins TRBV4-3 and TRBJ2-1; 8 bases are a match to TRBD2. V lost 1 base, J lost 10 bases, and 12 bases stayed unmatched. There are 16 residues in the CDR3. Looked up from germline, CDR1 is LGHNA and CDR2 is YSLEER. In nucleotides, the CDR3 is TGCGCCAGCAGCCAAGCCCGGACTAGCCAGGGCGGAGAGCAGTTCTTC. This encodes CASSQARTSQGGEQFF.

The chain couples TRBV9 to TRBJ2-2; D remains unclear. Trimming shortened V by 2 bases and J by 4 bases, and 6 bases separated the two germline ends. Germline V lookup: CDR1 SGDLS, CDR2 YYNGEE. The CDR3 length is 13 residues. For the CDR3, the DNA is TGTGCCAGCAGCGTTAGCATCACCGGGGAGCTGTTTTTT. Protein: CASSVSITGELFF.

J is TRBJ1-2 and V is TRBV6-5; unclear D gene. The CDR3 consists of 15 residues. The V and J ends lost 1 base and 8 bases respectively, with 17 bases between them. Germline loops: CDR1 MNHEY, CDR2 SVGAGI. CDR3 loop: CASSYFSGPPRGYTF. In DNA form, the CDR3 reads TGTGCCAGCAGTTACTTTTCTGGCCCCCCGAGGGGCTACACCTTC.

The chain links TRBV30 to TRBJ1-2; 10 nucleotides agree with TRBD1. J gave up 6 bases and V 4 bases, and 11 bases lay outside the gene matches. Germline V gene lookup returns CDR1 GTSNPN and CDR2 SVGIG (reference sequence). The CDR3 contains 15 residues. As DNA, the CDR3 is TGTGCCTGGAATCACAGGACAGGGGGACTAGATGGCTACACCTTC. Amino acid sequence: CAWNHRTGGLDGYTF.

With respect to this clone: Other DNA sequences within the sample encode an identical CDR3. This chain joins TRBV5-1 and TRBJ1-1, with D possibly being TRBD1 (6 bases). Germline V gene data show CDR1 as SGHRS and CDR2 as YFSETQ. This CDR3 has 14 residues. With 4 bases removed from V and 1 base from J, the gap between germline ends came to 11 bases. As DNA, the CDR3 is TGCGCCAGCAGCGAACAGGGCTCGAACACTGAAGCTTTCTTT. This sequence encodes CASSEQGSNTEAFF.

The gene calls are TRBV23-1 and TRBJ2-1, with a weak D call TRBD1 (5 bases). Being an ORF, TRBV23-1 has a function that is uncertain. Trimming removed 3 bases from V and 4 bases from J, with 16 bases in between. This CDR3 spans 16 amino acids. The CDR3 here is CASSQSGRGRYNEQFF. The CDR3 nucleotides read TGCGCCAGCAGTCAGTCCGGTAGGGGTAGGTACAATGAGCAGTTCTTC.

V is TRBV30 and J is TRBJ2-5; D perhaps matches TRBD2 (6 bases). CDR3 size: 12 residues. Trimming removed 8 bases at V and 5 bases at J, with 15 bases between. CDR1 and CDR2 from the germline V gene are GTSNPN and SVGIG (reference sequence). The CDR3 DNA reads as TGTGCCCGGAAAGGCGCGGGGGAGACCCAGTACTTC. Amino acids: CARKGAGETQYF.

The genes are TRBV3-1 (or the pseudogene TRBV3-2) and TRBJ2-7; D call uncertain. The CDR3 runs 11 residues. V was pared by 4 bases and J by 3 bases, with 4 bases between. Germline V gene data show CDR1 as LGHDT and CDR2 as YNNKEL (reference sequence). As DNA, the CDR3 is TGTGCCAGCAGCCTCAACTACGAGCAGTACTTC. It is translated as CASSLNYEQYF.

DNA for the CDR3: TGCGCCAGCAGCCAAGATCGCAGGGGCGCCACAGATACGCAGTATTTT. This codes for CASSQDRRGATDTQYF. The chain recombines TRBV4-3 with TRBJ2-3, with a weak D call TRBD1 (6 bases). The CDR3 is 16 residues long. Per germline, CDR1 LGHNA and CDR2 YSLEER. V was trimmed by 0 bases and J by 2 bases, leaving 12 bases between them.

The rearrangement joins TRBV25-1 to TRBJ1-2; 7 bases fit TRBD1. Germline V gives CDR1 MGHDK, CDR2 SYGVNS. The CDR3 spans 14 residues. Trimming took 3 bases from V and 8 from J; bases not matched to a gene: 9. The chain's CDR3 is CASSDPGQAQGYTF. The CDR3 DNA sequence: TGTGCCAGCAGTGACCCAGGACAGGCGCAAGGCTACACCTTC.

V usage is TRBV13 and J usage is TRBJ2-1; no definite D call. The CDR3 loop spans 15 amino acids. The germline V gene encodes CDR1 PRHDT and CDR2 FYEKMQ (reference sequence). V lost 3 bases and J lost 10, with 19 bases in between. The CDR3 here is CASSFNPTLQLEQFF. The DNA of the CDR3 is TGTGCCAGCAGCTTTAACCCTACATTACAATTGGAGCAGTTCTTC.

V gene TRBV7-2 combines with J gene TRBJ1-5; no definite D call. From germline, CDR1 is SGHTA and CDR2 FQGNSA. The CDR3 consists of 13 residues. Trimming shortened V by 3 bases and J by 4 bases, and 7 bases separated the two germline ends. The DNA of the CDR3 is TGTGCCAGCAGCTTCAGTTGGAATCAGCCCCAGCATTTT. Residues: CASSFSWNQPQHF.

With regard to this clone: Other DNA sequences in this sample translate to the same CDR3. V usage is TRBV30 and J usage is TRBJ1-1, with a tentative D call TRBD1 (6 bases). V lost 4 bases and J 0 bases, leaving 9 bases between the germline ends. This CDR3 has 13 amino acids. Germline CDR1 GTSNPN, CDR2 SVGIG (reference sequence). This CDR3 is CAWTRTVNTEAFF. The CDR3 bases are TGTGCCTGGACCCGGACAGTGAACACTGAAGCTTTCTTT.

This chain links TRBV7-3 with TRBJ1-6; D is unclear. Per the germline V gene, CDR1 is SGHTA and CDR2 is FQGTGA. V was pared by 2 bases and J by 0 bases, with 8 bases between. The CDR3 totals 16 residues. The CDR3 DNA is TGTGCCAGCAGCTTAGGTGGAGCCTCCTATAATTCACCCCTCCACTTT. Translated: CASSLGGASYNSPLHF.